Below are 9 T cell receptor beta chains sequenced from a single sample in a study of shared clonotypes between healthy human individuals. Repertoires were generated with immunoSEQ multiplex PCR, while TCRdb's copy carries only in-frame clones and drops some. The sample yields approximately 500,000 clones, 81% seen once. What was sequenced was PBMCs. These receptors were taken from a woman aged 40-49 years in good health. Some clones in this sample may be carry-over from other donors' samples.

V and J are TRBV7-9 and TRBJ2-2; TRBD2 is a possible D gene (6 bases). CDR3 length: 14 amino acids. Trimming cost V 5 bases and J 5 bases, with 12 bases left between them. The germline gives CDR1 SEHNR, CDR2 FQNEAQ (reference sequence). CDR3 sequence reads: CASSVSGGTGELFF. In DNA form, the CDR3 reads TGTGCCAGCAGCGTTAGCGGAGGGACCGGGGAGCTGTTTTTT.

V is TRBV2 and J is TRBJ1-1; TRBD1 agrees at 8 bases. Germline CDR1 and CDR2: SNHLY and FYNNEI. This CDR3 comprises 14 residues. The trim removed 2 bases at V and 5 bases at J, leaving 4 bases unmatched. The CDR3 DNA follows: TGTGCCAGCAGTGAAACAGGGGGGTTTACTGAAGCTTTCTTT. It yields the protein CASSETGGFTEAFF.

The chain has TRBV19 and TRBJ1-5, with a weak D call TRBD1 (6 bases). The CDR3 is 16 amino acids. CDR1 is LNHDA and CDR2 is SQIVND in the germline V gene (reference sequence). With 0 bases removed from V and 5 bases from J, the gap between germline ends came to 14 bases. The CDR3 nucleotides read TGTGCCAGTAGTATAGATCCGGGGGGCAAGTATCAGCCCCAGCATTTT. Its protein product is CASSIDPGGKYQPQHF.

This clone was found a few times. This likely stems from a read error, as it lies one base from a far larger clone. CDR3 in amino acids: CASKGAADTEAFF. The CDR3 DNA reads as TGTGCCAGCAAAGGGGCAGCTGACACTGAAGCTTTCTTT. The chain carries TRBV6-1 and TRBJ1-1; maybe TRBD1 (5 bases). The germline CDR1 and CDR2 sequences are MNHNS and SASEGT. The CDR3 contains 13 residues. V lost 7 bases and J 3 bases, leaving 12 bases between the germline ends.

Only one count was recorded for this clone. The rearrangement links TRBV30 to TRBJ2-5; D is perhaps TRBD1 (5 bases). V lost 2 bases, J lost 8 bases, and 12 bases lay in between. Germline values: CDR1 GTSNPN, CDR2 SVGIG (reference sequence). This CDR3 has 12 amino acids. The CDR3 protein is CAWSKGYLTQYF. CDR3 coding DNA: TGTGCCTGGAGTAAGGGGTATTTAACCCAGTACTTC.

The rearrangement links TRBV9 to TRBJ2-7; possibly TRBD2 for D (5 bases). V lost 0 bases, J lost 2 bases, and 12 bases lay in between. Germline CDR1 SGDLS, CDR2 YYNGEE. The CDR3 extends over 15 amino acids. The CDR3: CASSVAGSGTYEQYF. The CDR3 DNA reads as TGTGCCAGCAGCGTAGCTGGGAGTGGGACCTACGAGCAGTACTTC.

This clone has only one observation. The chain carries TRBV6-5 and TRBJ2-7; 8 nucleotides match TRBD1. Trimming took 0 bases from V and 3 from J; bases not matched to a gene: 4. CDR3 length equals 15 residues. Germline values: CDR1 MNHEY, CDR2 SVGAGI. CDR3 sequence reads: CASSYSGTGRYEQYF. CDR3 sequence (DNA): TGTGCCAGCAGTTACTCGGGGACAGGACGCTACGAGCAGTACTTC.

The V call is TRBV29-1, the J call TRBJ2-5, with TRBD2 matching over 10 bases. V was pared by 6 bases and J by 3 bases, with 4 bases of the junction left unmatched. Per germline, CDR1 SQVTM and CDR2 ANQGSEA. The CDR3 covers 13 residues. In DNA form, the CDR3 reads TGCAGCGTGTATCTAGCGGGAGAAGAGACCCAGTACTTC. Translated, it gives CSVYLAGEETQYF.

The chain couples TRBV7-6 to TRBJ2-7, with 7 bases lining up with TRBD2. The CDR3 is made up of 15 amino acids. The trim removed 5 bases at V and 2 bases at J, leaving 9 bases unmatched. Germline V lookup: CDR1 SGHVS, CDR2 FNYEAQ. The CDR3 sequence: CASSPRTSGAYEQYF. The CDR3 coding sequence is TGTGCCAGCAGCCCTAGGACTAGTGGGGCCTACGAGCAGTACTTC.